Below, 17 T cell receptor beta chains from the same sample are listed, as sequenced in a study of memory CD4+ T cells and cytomegalovirus serostatus. Single viable CD3+CD4+CD8-CD45RO+ cells were sorted as the memory CD4+ T cells. TCRdb keeps only in-frame clones here, not all; method: immunoSEQ multiplex PCR. Of about 56,000 clones listed, 70% to 80% are singletons. The sample comprised memory CD4+ T cells from blood. These receptor sequences come from an adult in good health and CMV-seropositive.

The gene calls are TRBV7-8 and TRBJ2-2; 11 bases match TRBD2. The V segment lost 1 base and the J segment 5 bases; nucleotides outside the gene matches: 6. Germline V gene lookup returns CDR1 SGHVS and CDR2 FQNEAQ. The CDR3 runs 17 residues. The CDR3 region is CASSLVVLAGGTGELFF. CDR3 sequence (DNA): TGTGCCAGCAGCTTAGTAGTTCTAGCGGGAGGTACCGGGGAGCTGTTTTTT. Together with reference TRBV7-8 and TRBJ2-2, the CDR3 gives the full variable domain: GAGVSQSPRYKVAKRGQDVALRCDPISGHVSLFWYQQALGQGPEFLTYFQNEAQLDKSGLPSDRFFAERPEGSVSTLKIQRTQQEDSAVYLCASSLVVLAGGTGELFFGEGSRLTVL.

V is TRBV11-2 and J is TRBJ2-2, with D tentatively TRBD2 (6 bases). Trimming took 2 bases from V and 6 from J, leaving 10 bases between them. This CDR3 spans 14 amino acids. Germline V gene lookup returns CDR1 SGHAT and CDR2 FQNNGV. DNA for the CDR3: TGTGCCAGCAGCTTAAATCCGGGAGCCGGGGAGCTGTTTTTT. Protein sequence: CASSLNPGAGELFF.

This clone was counted only a few times. This CDR3 reads CASTLFRGSNQPQHF. The CDR3 DNA reads as TGTGCCAGTACCCTATTTCGGGGAAGCAATCAGCCCCAGCATTTT. The V gene is TRBV19, the J gene TRBJ1-5, with D hard to call. Germline CDR1 is LNHDA and CDR2 is SQIVND (reference sequence). The CDR3 has 15 amino acids. Trimming took off 7 bases at V and 1 base at J, with 14 bases between the two ends.

V is TRBV7-9 and J is TRBJ1-1, with D uncertain. The germline V gene encodes CDR1 SEHNR and CDR2 FQNEAQ (reference sequence). The CDR3 is 14 residues long. V lost 7 bases, J lost 5 bases, and 17 bases lay in between. Here the CDR3 DNA reads TGTGCCAGCACCCCGGGCCCACCGGGGACTGAAGCTTTCTTT. Translating gives CASTPGPPGTEAFF. The whole variable domain, filled in from reference TRBV7-9 and TRBJ1-1, reads DTGVSQNPRHKITKRGQNVTFRCDPISEHNRLYWYRQTLGQGPEFLTYFQNEAQLEKSRLLSDRFSAERPKGSFSTLEIQRTEQGDSAMYLCASTPGPPGTEAFFGQGTRLTVV.

The rearrangement joins TRBV19 to TRBJ1-5; 10 positions match TRBD1. The CDR3 is 19 amino acids. V gave up 5 bases and J gave up 6 bases; unmatched junction bases: 19. Germline V gene sequence: CDR1 LNHDA, CDR2 SQIVND (reference sequence). CDR3 amino acids: CASSPPGQGRRRYSQPQHF. CDR3 DNA sequence: TGTGCCAGTAGTCCGCCGGGACAGGGGAGAAGGCGTTATAGTCAGCCCCAGCATTTT. The variable domain in full, with the rest retrieved from reference TRBV19 and TRBJ1-5, is DGGITQSPKYLFRKEGQNVTLSCEQNLNHDAMYWYRQDPGQGLRLIYYSQIVNDFQKGDIAEGYSVSREKKESFPLTVTSAQKNPTAFYLCASSPPGQGRRRYSQPQHFGDGTRLSIL.

As to this clone: This sample includes further DNA sequences coding for the same CDR3. The rearrangement links TRBV7-2 to TRBJ2-5; no definite D call. V was clipped by 3 bases and J by 4 bases, with 3 bases between them. Germline CDR1 is SGHTA and CDR2 is FQGNSA. The CDR3 consists of 11 residues. CDR3 sequence (DNA): TGTGCCAGCAGCTTGGCAGAGACCCAGTACTTC. This codes for CASSLAETQYF.

The gene calls are TRBV7-2 and TRBJ2-1, with 11 bases aligning to TRBD2. The CDR3 contains 13 residues. CDR1 is SGHTA, CDR2 FQGNSA, per germline. The junction had 1 base not matched to a gene; V was cut back by 5 bases and J by 7 bases. In nucleotides, the CDR3 is TGTGCCAGCAGCCGGACTAGCGGGAATGAGCAGTTCTTC. It specifies CASSRTSGNEQFF.

The chain couples TRBV6-6 to TRBJ2-1; D is unresolved. V dropped 7 bases and J dropped 8 bases, with 18 bases sitting between them. Looked up from germline, CDR1 is MNHNY and CDR2 is SVGAGI (reference sequence). This CDR3 contains 14 residues. The CDR3 region has the DNA TGTGCCAGCAAACGGCAAGGATCTTTAGATGAGCAGTTCTTC. This codes for CASKRQGSLDEQFF.

The V and J genes are TRBV5-8 and TRBJ1-5; no firm D call. V lost 2 bases to trimming and J lost 7 bases, with 16 bases between them. This CDR3 is built from 15 residues. CDR1 is SGHTS, CDR2 YDEGEE, per germline. The CDR3 here is CASSLGRLFPQPQHF. In DNA form, the CDR3 reads TGTGCCAGCAGCTTAGGGCGCTTATTCCCCCAGCCCCAGCATTTT.

The rearrangement links TRBV29-1 to TRBJ2-1; 7 bases are a match to TRBD2. The CDR3 consists of 16 residues. CDR1 and CDR2 (germline): SQVTM, ANQGSEA. The V segment lost 4 bases and the J segment 2 bases; nucleotides outside the gene matches: 11. The CDR3 DNA reads TGCAGCGTTGCATATAGACTAGCAGATACCTACAATGAGCAGTTCTTC. This sequence encodes CSVAYRLADTYNEQFF.

This clone was observed once. The chain links TRBV7-8 to TRBJ2-1; D is perhaps TRBD1 or TRBD2 (5 bases each). The CDR3 totals 19 residues. The V gene's germline CDR1 is SGHVS and CDR2 FQNEAQ. V was shortened by 5 bases and J by 0 bases, with 23 bases between the two germline ends. The CDR3 DNA follows: TGTGCCAGCAGCACCGAAACCGGGACCGCAACTAGCTCCTACAATGAGCAGTTCTTC. Protein product: CASSTETGTATSSYNEQFF.

The gene calls are TRBV10-3 and TRBJ2-6, with unresolved D. V shed 4 bases and J shed 0 bases, with 7 bases lying between them. The V gene's germline CDR1 is ENHRY and CDR2 SYGVKD. This CDR3 has 15 residues. The CDR3 coding sequence is TGTGCCATCAGTGCGGAACTCTCTGGGGCCAACGTCCTGACTTTC. Amino acids: CAISAELSGANVLTF.

The J gene is TRBJ2-5, the V gene TRBV29-1, with 7 bases lining up with TRBD1. The germline gives CDR1 SQVTM, CDR2 ANQGSEA. Trimming at V came to 2 bases and at J to 3 bases, leaving 3 bases not matched to a gene. This CDR3 has 13 amino acids. The CDR3: CSVEMTGKETQYF. CDR3 in DNA: TGCAGCGTTGAAATGACAGGGAAAGAGACCCAGTACTTC.

The chain recombines TRBV10-2 with TRBJ2-4, with a weak D call TRBD1 (6 bases). There are 14 residues in the CDR3. V was clipped by 5 bases and J by 6 bases, with 14 bases between them. The germline V gene has CDR1 WSHSY and CDR2 SAAADI. As DNA, the CDR3 is TGCGCCAGCAGTCATCCAGGGGAAGGAAACATTCAGTACTTC. It specifies CASSHPGEGNIQYF.

The chain carries TRBV28 and TRBJ1-1; D possibly corresponds to TRBD1 (5 bases). Germline assignment: CDR1 MDHEN and CDR2 SYDVKM. V lost 10 bases and J lost 7, with 19 bases in between. The length of the CDR3 is 13 residues. In DNA form, the CDR3 reads TGTGCCATCACAACTTCAGGGCGAGGTGAAGCTTTCTTT. Translated, it gives CAITTSGRGEAFF.

The J gene is TRBJ2-2, the V gene TRBV28, with TRBD2 matching over 9 bases. This CDR3 region has 15 residues. V was pared by 4 bases and J by 5 bases, with 5 bases of the junction left unmatched. CDR1 and CDR2 (germline): MDHEN, SYDVKM. The CDR3 DNA follows: TGTGCCAGCAGTTCTTTAGCGGGAGCGACCGGGGAGCTGTTTTTT. Translated: CASSSLAGATGELFF.

V gene TRBV19 combines with J gene TRBJ1-2, with a weak D call TRBD1 (5 bases). The CDR3 is 12 residues long. Germline V gives CDR1 LNHDA, CDR2 SQIVND (reference sequence). V was cut by 4 bases and J by 5 bases, with 8 bases left in between. The CDR3 bases are TGTGCCAGTAGTACAGGGACGTATGGCTACACCTTC. The encoded protein is CASSTGTYGYTF.